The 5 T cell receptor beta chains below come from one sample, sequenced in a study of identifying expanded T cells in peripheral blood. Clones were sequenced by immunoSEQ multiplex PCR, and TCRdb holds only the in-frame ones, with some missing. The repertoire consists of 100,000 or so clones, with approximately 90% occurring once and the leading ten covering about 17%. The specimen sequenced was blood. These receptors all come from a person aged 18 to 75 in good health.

CDR3: CASSQRTTAYGANVLTF. In nucleotides, the CDR3 is TGCGCCAGCAGCCAACGAACTACAGCGTATGGGGCCAACGTCCTGACTTTC. The V and J genes are TRBV4-3 and TRBJ2-6; D not certain. Germline CDR1 LGHNA, CDR2 YSLEER. With 2 bases removed from V and 3 bases from J, the gap between germline ends came to 14 bases. This CDR3 comprises 17 residues.

The CDR3 loop is CASKERGSTDTQYF. The CDR3 nucleotides read TGTGCCAGTAAAGAGCGGGGAAGCACAGATACGCAGTATTTT. This chain connects TRBV19 to TRBJ2-3, with 7 positions matching TRBD2. Germline assignment: CDR1 LNHDA and CDR2 SQIVND (reference sequence). J gave up 0 bases and V 7 bases, and 4 bases lay outside the gene matches. The length of the CDR3 is 14 residues.

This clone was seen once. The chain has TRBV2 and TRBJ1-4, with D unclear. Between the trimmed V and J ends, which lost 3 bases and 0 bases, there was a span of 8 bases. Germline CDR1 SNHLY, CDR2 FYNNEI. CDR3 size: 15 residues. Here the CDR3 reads CASSDVGTTNEKLFF. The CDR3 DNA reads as TGTGCCAGCAGTGATGTAGGGACAACTAATGAAAAACTGTTTTTT.

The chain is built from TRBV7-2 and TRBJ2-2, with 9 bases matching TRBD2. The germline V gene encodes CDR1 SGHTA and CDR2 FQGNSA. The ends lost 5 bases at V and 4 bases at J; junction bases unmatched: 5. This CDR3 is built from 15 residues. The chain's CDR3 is CASSRTSVSTGELFF. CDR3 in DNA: TGTGCCAGCAGCCGGACTAGCGTATCCACCGGGGAGCTGTTTTTT.

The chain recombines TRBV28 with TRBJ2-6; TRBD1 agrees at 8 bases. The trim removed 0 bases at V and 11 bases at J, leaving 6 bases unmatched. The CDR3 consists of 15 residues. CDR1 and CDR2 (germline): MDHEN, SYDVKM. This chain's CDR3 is CASSLWDREGDVLTF. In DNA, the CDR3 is TGTGCCAGCAGTTTATGGGACAGGGAAGGCGACGTCCTGACTTTC.